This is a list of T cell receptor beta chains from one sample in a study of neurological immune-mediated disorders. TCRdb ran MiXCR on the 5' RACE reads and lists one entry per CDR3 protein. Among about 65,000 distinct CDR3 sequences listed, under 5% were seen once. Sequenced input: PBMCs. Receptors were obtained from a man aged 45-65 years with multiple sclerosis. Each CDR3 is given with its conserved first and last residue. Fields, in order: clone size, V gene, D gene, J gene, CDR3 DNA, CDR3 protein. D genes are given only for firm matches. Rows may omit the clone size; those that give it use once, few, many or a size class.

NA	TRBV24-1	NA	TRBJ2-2	TGTGCCACCGGTCAGACTGCGTGGGGCGTAAAAGCGAACACCGGGGAGCTGTTTTTT	CATGQTAWGVKANTGELFF
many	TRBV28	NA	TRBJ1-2	TGTGCCAGCAGTTTTTCACAGGGTGGCTACACCTTC	CASSFSQGGYTF
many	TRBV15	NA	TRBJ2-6	TGTGCCACCAGCGGGAAGGCTCACTCTGGGGCCAACGTCCTGACTTTC	CATSGKAHSGANVLTF
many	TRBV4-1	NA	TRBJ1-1	TGCGCCAGCAGCCAAGGAGTCTTCTTTATGAACACTGAAGCTTTCTTT	CASSQGVFFMNTEAFF
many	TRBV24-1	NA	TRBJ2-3	TGTGCCACCAGTAAGACCACAGATACGCAGTATTTT	CATSKTTDTQYF
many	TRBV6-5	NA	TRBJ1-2	TGTGCCAGCAGGACAGCAGGGGTCTATGGCTACACCTTC	CASRTAGVYGYTF
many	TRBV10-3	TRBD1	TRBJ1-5	TGTGCCATCAGTGAGTCCGACAGGGACAACAATCAGCCCCAGAATTTT	CAISESDRDNNQPQNF
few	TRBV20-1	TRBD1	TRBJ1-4	TGCAGTGCTAGAGGAGAAATACGCGGGACAGGGGTGACAACTAATGACAAACTGTTTTTT	CSARGEIRGTGVTTNDKLFF
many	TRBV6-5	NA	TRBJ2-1	TGTGCCAGCAGATTGGGGCTAGCTGGTGAGCAGTTCTTC	CASRLGLAGEQFF
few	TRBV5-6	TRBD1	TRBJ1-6	TGTGCCAGCAGCGCTGAAACAGGGGGCAGTTCACCCCTCAACTTT	CASSAETGGSSPLNF
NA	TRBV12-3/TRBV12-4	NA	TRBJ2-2	TGTGCCAGCAGTTTCTCACAGGGTAACACCGGGGAGCTGTTTTTT	CASSFSQGNTGELFF
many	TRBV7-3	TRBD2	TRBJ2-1	TGTGCCAGCAGCTTATTCGCAGCGGGGACTTACAATGAGCAGTTCTTC	CASSLFAAGTYNEQFF
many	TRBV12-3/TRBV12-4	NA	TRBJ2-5	TGTGCCAGCAGTTTATTCGCGGAGACCCAGTACTTC	CASSLFAETQYF
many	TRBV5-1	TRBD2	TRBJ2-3	TGCGCCAGCAGCCCGAACAGCGGGGAAGATACGCAGTATTTT	CASSPNSGEDTQYF
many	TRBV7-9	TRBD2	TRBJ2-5	TGTGCCAGCAGCTTCTCAAGACTAGCGGGGGATGTGAAGACCCAGTACTTC	CASSFSRLAGDVKTQYF
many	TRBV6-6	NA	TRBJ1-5	TGTGCCAGCAGTAAGGATGGGGAAAGAGCGTCCAATCAGCCCCAGCATTTT	CASSKDGERASNQPQHF
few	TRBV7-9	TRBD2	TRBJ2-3	TGTGCCAGCAGCCCCGGACTAGCGGGGGCTGATACGCAGTATTTT	CASSPGLAGADTQYF
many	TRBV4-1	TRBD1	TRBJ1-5	TGCGCCAGCAGCCATCCGGGACAGCACAATCAGCCCCAGCATTTT	CASSHPGQHNQPQHF
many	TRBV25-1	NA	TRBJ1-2	TGTGCCAGCAGTGAGGGGTGGGACGGCTACACCTTC	CASSEGWDGYTF
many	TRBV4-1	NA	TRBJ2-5	TGCGCCAGCAGCCAAGATGCGGTTTTCGGCCAAGAGACCCAGTACTTC	CASSQDAVFGQETQYF
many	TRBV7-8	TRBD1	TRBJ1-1	TGTGCCAGCAGCTTAGCGGACAGGGGGCAGGGTGAAGCTTTCTTT	CASSLADRGQGEAFF
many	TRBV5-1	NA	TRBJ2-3	TGCGCCAGCAGCAGGGCCGGGACTCCGAGCACAGATACGCAGTATTTT	CASSRAGTPSTDTQYF